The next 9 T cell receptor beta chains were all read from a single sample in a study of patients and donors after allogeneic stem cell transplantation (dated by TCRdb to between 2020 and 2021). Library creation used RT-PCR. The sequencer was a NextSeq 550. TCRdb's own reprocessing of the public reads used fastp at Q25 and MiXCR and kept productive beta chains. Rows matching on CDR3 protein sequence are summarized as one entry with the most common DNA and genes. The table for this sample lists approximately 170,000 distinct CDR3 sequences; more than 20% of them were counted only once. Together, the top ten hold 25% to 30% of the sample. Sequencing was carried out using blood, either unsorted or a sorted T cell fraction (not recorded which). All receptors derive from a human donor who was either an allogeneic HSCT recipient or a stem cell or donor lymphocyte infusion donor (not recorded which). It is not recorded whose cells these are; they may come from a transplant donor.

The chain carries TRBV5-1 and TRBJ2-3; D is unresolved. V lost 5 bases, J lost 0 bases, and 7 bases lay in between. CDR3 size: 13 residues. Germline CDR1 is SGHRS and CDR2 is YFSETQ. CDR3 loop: CASRPSSTDTQYF. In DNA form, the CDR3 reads TGCGCCAGCAGACCCTCTAGCACAGATACGCAGTATTTT.

The CDR3, as DNA: TGTGCCAGCAGCTCCAAGCTGATACTAGCGGGCCACCAAGAGACCCAGTACTTC. It encodes CASSSKLILAGHQETQYF. The gene calls are TRBV5-5 and TRBJ2-5, with 9 positions matching TRBD2. The CDR3 contains 18 residues. V was clipped by 3 bases and J by 0 bases; unmatched bases: 12. CDR1 is SGHKS, CDR2 YYEKEE, per germline (reference sequence).

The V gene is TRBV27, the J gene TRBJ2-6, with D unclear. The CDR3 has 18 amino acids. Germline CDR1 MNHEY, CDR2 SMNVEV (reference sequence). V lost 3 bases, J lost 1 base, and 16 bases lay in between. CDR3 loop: CASSFVGIVGSGANVLTF. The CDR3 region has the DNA TGTGCCAGCAGTTTCGTCGGAATTGTGGGTTCTGGGGCCAACGTCCTGACTTTC.

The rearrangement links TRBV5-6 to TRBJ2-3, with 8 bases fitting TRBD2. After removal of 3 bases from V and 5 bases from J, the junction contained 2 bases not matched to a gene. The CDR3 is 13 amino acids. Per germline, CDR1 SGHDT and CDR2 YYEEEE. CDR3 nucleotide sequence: TGTGCCAGCAGCTCCGGGGGGGTAGATACGCAGTATTTT. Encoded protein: CASSSGGVDTQYF.

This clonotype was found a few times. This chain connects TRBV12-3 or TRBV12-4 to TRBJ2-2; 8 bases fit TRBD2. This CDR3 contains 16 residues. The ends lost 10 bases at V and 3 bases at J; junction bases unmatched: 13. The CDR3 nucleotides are TGTGCCACCCAGGGGCGGGGGGCCTGGGACACCGGGGAGCTGTTTTTT. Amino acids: CATQGRGAWDTGELFF.

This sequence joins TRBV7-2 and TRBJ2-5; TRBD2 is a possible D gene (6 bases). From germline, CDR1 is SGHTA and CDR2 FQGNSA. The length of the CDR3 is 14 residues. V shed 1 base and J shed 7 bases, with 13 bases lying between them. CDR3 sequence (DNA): TGTGCCAGCAGCTTAGTACCGTTGGGGGGGACCCAGTACTTC. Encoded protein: CASSLVPLGGTQYF.

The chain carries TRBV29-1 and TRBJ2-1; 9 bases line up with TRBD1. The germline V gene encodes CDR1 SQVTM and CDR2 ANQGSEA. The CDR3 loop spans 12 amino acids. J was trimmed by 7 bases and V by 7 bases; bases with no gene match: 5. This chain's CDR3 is CSARTGANEQFF. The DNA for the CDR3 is TGCAGCGCGAGGACAGGGGCAAATGAGCAGTTCTTC.

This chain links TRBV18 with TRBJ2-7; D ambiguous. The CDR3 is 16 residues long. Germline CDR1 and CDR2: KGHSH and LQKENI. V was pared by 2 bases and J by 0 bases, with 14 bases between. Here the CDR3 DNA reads TGTGCCAGCTCACCAGCTCTAGATCCCTACTCCTACGAGCAGTACTTC. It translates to CASSPALDPYSYEQYF.

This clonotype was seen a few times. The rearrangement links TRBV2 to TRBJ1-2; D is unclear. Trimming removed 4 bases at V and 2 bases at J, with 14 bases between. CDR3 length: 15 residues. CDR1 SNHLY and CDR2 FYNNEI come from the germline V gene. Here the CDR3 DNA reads TGTGCCAGCAGTGTCTCCGACGGAGCAAACTATGGCTACACCTTC. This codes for CASSVSDGANYGYTF.